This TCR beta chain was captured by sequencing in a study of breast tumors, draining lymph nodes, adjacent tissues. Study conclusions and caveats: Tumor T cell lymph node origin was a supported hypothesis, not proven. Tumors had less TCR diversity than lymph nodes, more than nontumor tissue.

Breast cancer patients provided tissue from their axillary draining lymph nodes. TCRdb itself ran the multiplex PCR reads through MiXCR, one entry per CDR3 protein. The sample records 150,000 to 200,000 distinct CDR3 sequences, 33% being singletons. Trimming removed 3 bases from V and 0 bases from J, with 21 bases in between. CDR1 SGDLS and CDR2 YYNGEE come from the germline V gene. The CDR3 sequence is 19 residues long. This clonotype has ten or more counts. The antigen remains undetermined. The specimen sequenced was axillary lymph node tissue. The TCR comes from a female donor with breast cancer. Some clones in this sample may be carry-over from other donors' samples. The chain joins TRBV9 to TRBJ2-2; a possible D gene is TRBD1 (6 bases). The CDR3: CASSAEPQGTHSNTGELFF. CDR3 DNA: TGTGCCAGCAGCGCTGAACCACAGGGAACTCATTCGAACACCGGGGAGCTGTTTTTT.